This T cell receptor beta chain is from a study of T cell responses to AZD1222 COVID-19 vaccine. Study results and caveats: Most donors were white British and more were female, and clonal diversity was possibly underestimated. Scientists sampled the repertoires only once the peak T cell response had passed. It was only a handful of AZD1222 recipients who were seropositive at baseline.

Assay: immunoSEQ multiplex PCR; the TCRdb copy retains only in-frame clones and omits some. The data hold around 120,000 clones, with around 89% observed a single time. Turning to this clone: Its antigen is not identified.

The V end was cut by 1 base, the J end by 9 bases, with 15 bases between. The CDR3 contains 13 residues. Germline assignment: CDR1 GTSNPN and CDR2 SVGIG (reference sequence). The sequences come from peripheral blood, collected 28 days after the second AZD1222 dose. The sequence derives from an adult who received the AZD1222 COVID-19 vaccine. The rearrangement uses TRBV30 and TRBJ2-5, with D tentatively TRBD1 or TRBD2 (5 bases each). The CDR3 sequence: CAWSGGWGSAQYF. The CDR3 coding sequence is TGTGCCTGGAGTGGGGGATGGGGGTCGGCCCAGTACTTC.